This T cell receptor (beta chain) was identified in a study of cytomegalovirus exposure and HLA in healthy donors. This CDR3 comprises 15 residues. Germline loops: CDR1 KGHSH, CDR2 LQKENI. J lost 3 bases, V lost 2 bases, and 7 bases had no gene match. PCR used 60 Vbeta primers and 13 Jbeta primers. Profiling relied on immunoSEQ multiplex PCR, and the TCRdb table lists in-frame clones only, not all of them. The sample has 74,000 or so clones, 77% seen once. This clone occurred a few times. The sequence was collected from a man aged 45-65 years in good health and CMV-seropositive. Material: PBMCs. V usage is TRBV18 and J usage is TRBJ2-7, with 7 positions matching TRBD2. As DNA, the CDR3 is TGTGCCAGCTCACCAGATTCGCGGGAGCTCTACGAGCAGTACTTC. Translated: CASSPDSRELYEQYF. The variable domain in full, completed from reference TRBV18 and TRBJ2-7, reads NAGVMQNPRHLVRRRGQEARLRCSPMKGHSHVYWYRQLPEEGLKFMVYLQKENIIDESGMPKERFSAEFPKEGPSILRIQQVVRGDSAAYFCASSPDSRELYEQYFGPGTRLTVT.